The 24 T cell receptor beta chains in this list originate from one sample, sequenced in a study of vaccination and CD4 T cells after COVID-19. Antigens of these TCRs are unknown. With the Oncomine TCR Beta short-read assay, DNA from cultured CD4+ T cells was sequenced. MiXCR, applied by TCRdb to the PCR reads, yields one record per CDR3 protein. The data hold about 25,000 distinct CDR3 sequences, with roughly 46% observed a single time. This sample's time point: late sampling 161 to 241 days after vaccination in a few convalescent patients. Treatment meaning: roughly 10-day PBMC culture with coronavirus spike peptide pools or control peptides (ViraFEST assay). Material: CD4+ T cells from blood, cultured in vitro, obtained about 7 months after SARS-CoV-2 vaccination. All receptors come from a human donor who had recovered from COVID-19.

V is TRBV6-1 and J is TRBJ1-2; D not resolved. Germline V gives CDR1 MNHNS, CDR2 SASEGT. Trimming took 6 bases from V and 4 from J, leaving 9 bases between them. The length of the CDR3 is 12 residues. The CDR3 bases are TGTGCCAGCAGACCCCGGGGCTATGGCTACACCTTC. It is translated as CASRPRGYGYTF.

The chain carries TRBV20-1 and TRBJ2-1, with D perhaps TRBD1 or TRBD2 (5 bases each). The CDR3 sequence is 14 residues long. Germline CDR1 reads DFQATT; CDR2 reads SNEGSKA (reference sequence). Between the trimmed V and J ends, which lost 6 bases and 6 bases, there was a span of 18 bases. CDR3 sequence reads: CSARLERGLNEQFF. The CDR3 bases are TGCAGTGCACGATTAGAGAGGGGCCTCAATGAGCAGTTCTTC.

Only a few counts were recorded for this clonotype. This chain connects TRBV24-1 to TRBJ2-1; D perhaps matches TRBD2 (5 bases). The germline V gene has CDR1 KGHDR and CDR2 SFDVKD. CDR3 length: 15 residues. V lost 11 bases and J 7 bases, leaving 23 bases between the germline ends. The CDR3 bases are TGTGCCAGCAGCTTAAGAGGGCGTAGGCAGAATGAGCAGTTCTTC. Protein sequence: CASSLRGRRQNEQFF.

CDR3 loop: CASSSTWTSGRLRRSYEQYF. For the CDR3, the DNA is TGTGCCAGCAGCTCCACTTGGACTAGCGGGAGACTGAGGCGGTCCTACGAGCAGTACTTC. The V gene is TRBV7-2, the J gene TRBJ2-7; 13 bases fit TRBD2. The germline V gene has CDR1 SGHTA and CDR2 FQGNSA. CDR3 size: 20 residues. V was pared by 4 bases and J by 1 base, with 16 bases of the junction left unmatched.

V usage is TRBV7-2 and J usage is TRBJ2-7, with D tentatively TRBD2 (5 bases). The germline gives CDR1 SGHTA, CDR2 FQGNSA. This CDR3 has 15 amino acids. The V end was cut by 2 bases, the J end by 1 base, with 12 bases between. For the CDR3, the DNA is TGTGCCAGCAGCTTATCCCCGGGGATTTCCTACGAGCAGTACTTC. This sequence encodes CASSLSPGISYEQYF.

This clonotype came up a few times. The J gene is TRBJ1-2, the V gene TRBV27; TRBD1 might be the D (5 bases). The germline gives CDR1 MNHEY, CDR2 SMNVEV (reference sequence). The CDR3 is 13 amino acids. The V end lost 5 bases, the J end lost 11 bases, and 18 bases lay between the germline ends. The CDR3, as DNA: TGTGCCAGCAGTCCCCCCGGGGGTAGAGTTTACACCTTC. This encodes CASSPPGGRVYTF.

The V call is TRBV20-1, the J call TRBJ1-2; 8 nucleotides line up with TRBD1. The V segment lost 2 bases and the J segment 8 bases; nucleotides outside the gene matches: 10. The germline V gene has CDR1 DFQATT and CDR2 SNEGSKA (reference sequence). The CDR3 has 14 residues. The CDR3 loop reads CSARINRGRLGYTF. The CDR3 nucleotides read TGCAGTGCTAGAATAAACAGGGGGAGGCTCGGCTACACCTTC.

This chain uses TRBV7-9 with TRBJ2-7; TRBD1 or TRBD2 may be the D gene (6 bases each). Germline assignment: CDR1 SEHNR and CDR2 FQNEAQ (reference sequence). CDR3 length equals 19 residues. Trimming removed 1 base from V and 0 bases from J, with 22 bases in between. The DNA of the CDR3 is TGTGCCAGCAGCTTAGTAGTAGGGGGTGGGGGGCCCCTCTCCTACGAGCAGTACTTC. Amino acid sequence: CASSLVVGGGGPLSYEQYF.

The V and J genes are TRBV20-1 and TRBJ2-5; 13 nucleotides align to TRBD2. V was clipped by 3 bases and J by 5 bases; unmatched bases: 6. The CDR3 covers 15 residues. Germline loops: CDR1 DFQATT, CDR2 SNEGSKA (reference sequence). CDR3 region: CSASPGLAGVETQYF. The CDR3 nucleotides are TGCAGTGCTAGCCCTGGACTAGCGGGAGTTGAGACCCAGTACTTC.

This clonotype was seen more than once but under ten times. V gene TRBV7-6 combines with J gene TRBJ2-1, with unresolved D. Germline V gene lookup returns CDR1 SGHVS and CDR2 FNYEAQ. Between the trimmed V and J ends, which lost 1 base and 3 bases, there was a span of 19 bases. The length of the CDR3 is 18 residues. CDR3 sequence reads: CASSLEIRAAAGYNEQFF. The CDR3 DNA reads TGTGCCAGCAGCTTAGAGATCCGCGCGGCGGCCGGCTACAATGAGCAGTTCTTC. Drawing the rest from reference TRBV7-6 and TRBJ2-1, the complete variable domain is GAGVSQSPRYKVTKRGQDVALRCDPISGHVSLYWYRQALGQGPEFLTYFNYEAQQDKSGLPNDRFSAERPEGSISTLTIQRTEQRDSAMYRCASSLEIRAAAGYNEQFFGPGTRLTVL.

This clonotype appeared once. CDR3 bases: TGTGCCAGCAGCACCCCGGGACTAGCGGGATTGAAGTACTTC. This gives the protein CASSTPGLAGLKYF. The rearrangement links TRBV7-9 to TRBJ2-7; 13 nucleotides line up with TRBD2. V lost 5 bases, J lost 11 bases, and 9 bases stayed unmatched. CDR3 size: 14 residues. Germline V gene sequence: CDR1 SEHNR, CDR2 FQNEAQ (reference sequence).

The rearrangement uses TRBV7-2 and TRBJ2-1; TRBD2 agrees at 7 bases. The V segment lost 6 bases and the J segment 8 bases; nucleotides outside the gene matches: 13. The germline V gene encodes CDR1 SGHTA and CDR2 FQGNSA. CDR3 size: 15 residues. The CDR3 here is CASSPPRAGVYEQFF. DNA for the CDR3: TGTGCCAGCAGTCCCCCGAGGGCGGGAGTCTATGAGCAGTTCTTC.

This clonotype appeared a few times. The gene calls are TRBV21-1 and TRBJ1-6. TRBV21-1 is noted as a pseudogene. The CDR3 contains 12 residues. The CDR3 DNA follows: TGTGCCAGCAGCAAAGTGGATTCACCCCTCCACTTT. Protein product: CASSKVDSPLHF.

This clonotype has only a few counts. The chain is built from TRBV20-1 and TRBJ1-6, with unresolved D. The CDR3 covers 14 residues. V was pared by 1 base and J by 7 bases, with 11 bases between. The germline CDR1 and CDR2 sequences are DFQATT and SNEGSKA (reference sequence). This CDR3 reads CSARVAHQNSPLHF. CDR3 coding DNA: TGCAGTGCTAGAGTTGCTCACCAAAATTCACCCCTCCACTTT.

The chain is built from TRBV20-1 and TRBJ2-5; perhaps TRBD2 as D (6 bases). The V end lost 3 bases, the J end lost 1 base, and 12 bases lay between the germline ends. Per the germline V gene, CDR1 is DFQATT and CDR2 is SNEGSKA (reference sequence). The CDR3 extends over 14 amino acids. CDR3 nucleotide sequence: TGCAGTGCTAGGTACGGGACTCCCCAAGAGACCCAGTACTTC. Its protein is CSARYGTPQETQYF.

V usage is TRBV24-1 and J usage is TRBJ1-5, with D perhaps TRBD1 (5 bases). The ends were cut back, 5 bases at V and 1 base at J, with 17 bases in the middle. This CDR3 region has 17 residues. Germline V CDR1 and CDR2: KGHDR, SFDVKD. The CDR3 nucleotides are TGTGCCACCAGTGCCGACCCCCCGGGGGAAAGCAATCAGCCCCAGCATTTT. Translated, it gives CATSADPPGESNQPQHF.

This chain uses TRBV6-1 with TRBJ2-1, with 11 bases identical to TRBD2. Trimming removed 8 bases from V and 6 bases from J; junction bases left unmatched: 18. Germline values: CDR1 MNHNS, CDR2 SASEGT. The CDR3 sequence is 18 residues long. In DNA form, the CDR3 reads TGTGCCAGCGGAATAGGCTTCATGGGAACTAGCGGGAGCAATGAGCAGTTCTTC. Its translation is CASGIGFMGTSGSNEQFF.

The chain carries TRBV28 and TRBJ2-7, with a possible D match to TRBD2 (6 bases). Between the trimmed V and J ends, which lost 3 bases and 5 bases, there was a span of 11 bases. The CDR3 sequence is 13 residues long. The V gene's germline CDR1 is MDHEN and CDR2 SYDVKM. CDR3 residues: CASSLASEDEQYF. As DNA, the CDR3 is TGTGCCAGCAGTTTGGCTAGCGAGGACGAGCAGTACTTC.

This clonotype occurred once. The chain links TRBV7-3 to TRBJ2-7; 7 nucleotides agree with TRBD2. Germline loops: CDR1 SGHTA, CDR2 FQGTGA. Unmatched junction bases numbered 2, after V lost 2 bases and J lost 7 bases. CDR3 length equals 12 residues. CDR3 amino acids: CASSLWGGEQYF. The CDR3, as DNA: TGTGCCAGCAGCTTATGGGGGGGGGAGCAGTACTTC.

CDR3 DNA sequence: TGTGCCAGCAGTGGGGGACCTATGGTCTACAATGAGCAGTTCTTC. Amino acids: CASSGGPMVYNEQFF. The genes are TRBV7-3 and TRBJ2-1; D possibly uses TRBD1 or TRBD2 (5 bases each). Between the trimmed V and J ends, which lost 6 bases and 3 bases, there was a span of 15 bases. CDR3 length: 15 amino acids. Germline CDR1 is SGHTA and CDR2 is FQGTGA.

This clonotype is medium-sized in the sample. The chain is built from TRBV27 and TRBJ1-1; D not certain. Trimming took off 7 bases at V and 1 base at J, with 7 bases between the two ends. The germline gives CDR1 MNHEY, CDR2 SMNVEV (reference sequence). CDR3 length equals 12 residues. In DNA, the CDR3 is TGTGCCAGCACAACCACGAACACTGAAGCTTTCTTT. Its protein is CASTTTNTEAFF.

This chain joins TRBV2 and TRBJ1-1; 7 bases agree with TRBD1. The CDR3 length is 13 residues. The germline CDR1 and CDR2 sequences are SNHLY and FYNNEI. V was clipped by 8 bases and J by 3 bases; unmatched bases: 6. The CDR3: CASQLRGDTEAFF. CDR3 bases: TGTGCCAGCCAACTCAGGGGGGACACTGAAGCTTTCTTT.

V usage is TRBV6-5 and J usage is TRBJ2-1; no clear D. The CDR3 consists of 13 residues. The germline V and J ends were trimmed by 0 bases and 9 bases, with 9 bases remaining between them. Germline V gene sequence: CDR1 MNHEY, CDR2 SVGAGI. CDR3 sequence (DNA): TGTGCCAGCAGTTACTCGTGGGAAAGTGAGCAGTTCTTC. Translating it yields CASSYSWESEQFF.

This clonotype was counted between two and nine times. The J gene is TRBJ1-1, the V gene TRBV19; 7 positions match TRBD1. CDR3 size: 13 residues. V gave up 7 bases and J gave up 5 bases; unmatched junction bases: 7. Germline CDR1 and CDR2: LNHDA and SQIVND (reference sequence). CDR3 amino acids: CASTNRDRTEAFF. In nucleotides, the CDR3 is TGTGCCAGTACTAACCGGGACAGAACTGAAGCTTTCTTT.